The present TCR beta chain was sequenced within a study of CD8+CD57+ T cells in acquired aplastic anemia (dated by TCRdb to 2016 to 2019). Describing the broader study: DNA extracted from sorted CD4+ and CD8+ cells had a mean of approximately 3 ug, with a range of roughly 0.17 to 30 ug. CD8+CD57+ expansion was defined as frequency above the mean frequency observed in healthy subjects. General study outcomes and caveats: Patients and healthy controls showed no significant difference in CD8+ Simpson's diversity (P=0.060). Some 30 CD8+ CDR3 sequences were shared between patients and controls but appeared highly expressed in patients and within their immunodominant clones.

Patients chosen for sequencing had shown expansion of CD8+CD57+ cells by flow cytometry. All patients had severe acquired aplastic anemia diagnosed by International Study of Aplastic Anemia and Agranulocytosis and Camitta criteria. No patient had received any therapy when blood was sampled. TCR repertoires of sorted CD4+ and CD8+ blood T cells from severe aplastic anemia patients and healthy subjects were deep-sequenced in the study. Patients were enrolled in the USA under clinicaltrials.gov protocols 00001620, 01623167, 00001397, 00071045, 00081523 and 00961064. Ficoll-Paque density gradient centrifugation was used to isolate peripheral blood mononuclear cells. CD4+ and CD8+ T cells were sorted by FACS or magnetic beads before DNA extraction. The sample holds a few counts of this clonotype. No cognate antigen has been identified for it. Base qualities are not at hand, and no much larger clone is one base apart.

The germline ends are 14 bases apart after V is trimmed by 2 bases and J by 3 bases. The CDR3 spans 15 residues, from the cysteine through the phenylalanine. The sequence is cut down to CDR3 DNA, 45 bases in frame from base 1. Taken from the germline V gene (reference sequence), the CDR1 and CDR2 loops are MNHEY and SMNVEV. TCR beta VDJ combination and CDR3 sequence profiling used genomic DNA as the template. TCR repertoire sequencing was run on an Illumina HiSeq 2000. Regarding the original processing steps: TRBV/TRBJ rearrangement plots, CDR3 size and DJ length profiles, and Simpson's diversity index were used to assess repertoires. Whichever DNA sequence was most abundant in the deep sequencing data was defined as the immunodominant clone. CDR3 amino acid sequences were screened for sharing across subjects and compared with published repertoires and the VDJdb database. TCRdb trimmed public reads at Q25 via fastp, called clones via MiXCR and kept in-frame beta chains. Every CDR3 protein is listed once, alongside the most common genes and DNA of its rows. TCRdb, rather than the study authors, made the V and J calls. The table for this sample lists 150,000 to 180,000 distinct CDR3 sequences; about 48% of them were counted only once. The ten largest clonotypes hold roughly 12% of the sample.

The receptor chain draws on TRBV27 and TRBJ2-7; TRBD2 might be the D gene, on 7 matching bases. Input material: sorted CD4+, CD8+, or CD8+CD57+ T cells (not recorded which) from PBMCs. This clonotype was sampled from a human donor with aplastic anemia. The DNA is as follows: TGTGCCAGCAGTTTAACCGGGGAGGGGGGCTACGAGCAGTACTTC. It encodes CASSLTGEGGYEQYF.